This T cell receptor beta chain was observed in a study of cytomegalovirus exposure and HLA in healthy donors (dated by TCRdb to the late 2010s). Regarding the study in general: An earlier analysis of some 550 of the donors reported 250 to 350 Gb of sequence data and 120 million or so unique TCR beta sequences from approximately 180 million T cells. An early release covering roughly 640 HLA-typed donors comprised around 300 gigabases of sequencing data and around 85 million unique TCR sequences. The genetic ancestry cluster associated with self-reported Caucasian donors included about four fifths of the 398 genotyped donors. The study was designed to test whether signatures of past pathogen exposure could be identified by cataloging public T cell receptors. The study used immunosequencing to profile the T cell repertoires of about 670 subjects and linked those repertoires to cytomegalovirus serostatus. Along with the roughly 670-subject first cohort, a separate validation cohort of over a hundred different subjects was used. To predict cytomegalovirus infection status, the study brought together high-throughput TCR immunosequencing, statistical association of individual TCRs with disease status, and machine learning. A later analysis re-examined previously published TCR beta repertoires from about 670 donors and added high-resolution HLA genotyping to investigate patterns of TCR occurrence. Rather than drawing on any new phenotypic data, the later analysis identified candidate immune exposures from TCR beta sequences and the way those sequences occurred across donors. An earlier analysis of 587 of the donors used high-throughput TCR beta sequencing to judge whether each TCR beta V gene segment behaved as functional or pseudogenic. Donor age, sex, ethnicity and CMV serostatus were collected together with the repertoire data. Genome-wide SNP genotypes for about 65% of the roughly 670 donors were used in a later genetic analysis, which treated that subset as a discovery cohort. All discovery cohort repertoires had been generated using a single sequencing platform. Class I and class II HLA loci were covered by the typing at four-digit resolution. The number of typed donors differed by locus: roughly 629-640 for A, B, C, DRB1 and DQB1; 500 to 550 for DQA1; approximately 600 for DPA1; and roughly 450 for DPB1. Because of strong linkage in the cohort, a few DR-DQ haplotypes were treated as single units for association and clustering. On average, about 200,000 unique TCR beta nucleotide sequences were sequenced per donor among a few hundred genotyped donors of the cohort, with about 17% of those sequences being non-productive. Study-wide conclusions, independent of this receptor: A further reported finding was that TCR beta sequences accurately predicted the HLA-A and HLA-B alleles for most subjects in the first cohort. Roughly uniform sequencing depth across donors was assumed in presence/absence analyses, although this assumption may not hold. In a later analysis, most CMV-associated TCR beta chains were found to appear HLA-restricted, with HLA associations seemingly driven largely by CMV exposure. Across donors, most TCR sequences were observed very rarely, whereas some public TCRs were present in many individuals. This cohort had only TCR beta chains sequenced, and the lack of alpha or paired-chain data limited which features could be detected. Because counts were too low, about 15 rarely observed V segments, including chromosome 9 orphons, were left out of the earlier analysis of 587 of the donors. A few of the identified cytomegalovirus-associated TCR beta chains were confirmed in vitro to be specific for cytomegalovirus antigens. Some IMGT-functional V segments, including TRBV6-2 and TRBV6-3, could not be distinguished by the 87-base-pair reads and were therefore excluded. It was suggested by the authors that the approach could potentially be generalized to other disease states and immunological phenotypes. In a later analysis, the rate of TCR association differed among HLA loci, with DRB1 alleles having the most associated TCRs and HLA-C alleles having the fewest. In a later analysis, HLA-associated TCR beta chains were found to be more clonally expanded and to have lower generation probabilities than equally common non-associated chains. In both the original and validation cohorts, the classifier was reported to diagnose cytomegalovirus status with high specificity and sensitivity. An earlier analysis of approximately 590 of the donors showed that most TCR beta V segments appeared in productive rearrangements either about 87% or about 30% of the time, which broadly matched IMGT annotations. A cluster of highly shared sequence variants was judged likely to represent a technical artifact of the sequencing pipeline. Compared with the approximately 670-donor mean, donors in an Asian-associated ancestry cluster had fewer N-insertions in productive TCRs, according to a later genetic analysis. Linkage disequilibrium might explain the correlated functional status among segregating V segments, but an unknown experimental factor could not be ruled out. In a later analysis, several top co-occurrence clusters were reported to appear linked to parvovirus B19, influenza, CMV and Epstein-Barr virus. The study listed 150 to 200 TCR beta chains as associated with cytomegalovirus. The only immune exposure information available for the cohort was CMV serostatus. When HLA alleles, especially DR and DQ, strongly co-occurred, attributing TCR associations to individual alleles was difficult. V-gene and J-gene trimming of TCR beta chains was associated with a missense DCLRE1C variant in a later genetic analysis, and the association was replicated in an independent cohort. Because HLA typing was missing for some donors at each locus, association tests included only the typed subset. A later analysis associated about 18,000 TCR beta sequences with specific HLA alleles at a false discovery rate of 0.05.

In the case of this clone: The clone's antigen remains unknown. Per-base quality was not reported, and no clone a single base away is much larger than it.

The cohort was made up of approximately 670 healthy bone marrow donors. All cohort members were sampled while nominally healthy, although unrecorded immune exposures were likely present. The donor was CMV seronegative and belonged to the group of around 350 seronegative cohort members. A peripheral blood sample was provided by each donor, and peripheral blood mononuclear cells were used for TCR beta sequencing. The Qiagen DNeasy Blood Extraction Kit was used to extract genomic DNA from the blood cell samples. Cut back by 2 bases and 6 bases, the V and J ends lie 14 bases apart. The CDR3 has 14 amino acids, counting the end cysteine and phenylalanine. The kept DNA is CDR3 alone, 42 bases in frame from the first base. For CDR1 and CDR2, the germline V gene (reference sequence) lists MNHEY and SMNVEV. The method was the immunoSEQ multiplex PCR assay. The multiplex PCR relied on a mix of 60 forward primers for TCR Vbeta segments and 13 reverse primers for TCR Jbeta segments. The CDR3 region of rearranged TCR beta genes was amplified from genomic DNA by a multiplex PCR assay. The amplified TCR beta libraries were sequenced on the Illumina HiSeq System as 87-base-pair reads. Turning to the authors' computational methods: Across the 500 to 750 repertoires, a later analysis counted some 81 million unique TCR beta chains, around 11 million of which were shared by at least two donors. To remove PCR and sequencing errors, raw reads were error-corrected and collapsed into unique sequences using a nearest-neighbor algorithm that merged closely related sequences. Alignment of CDR3 sequences to IMGT reference sequences was used to assign V, D and J gene segments. For a sequence to be retained, at least a six-nucleotide match to both a V gene segment and a J gene segment was required. Rearrangements were classified as productive when the CDR3 lacked stop codons and remained in frame with V and J, and all other rearrangements were classified as non-productive. Following IMGT convention, CDR3 was defined as the stretch from the second conserved V-encoded cysteine to the conserved J-encoded phenylalanine. The earlier analysis of about 640 of the donors excluded any sequence lacking an unambiguous match to a single V gene segment. In an earlier analysis of roughly 500 of the donors, V segments were called functional above 56.7% productive rearrangements and were called segregating when the between-donor standard deviation exceeded 5%. A statistical classification framework was developed to diagnose cytomegalovirus status using the catalog of TCR beta chain sequences. V and J gene assignment, in a later analysis, came from comparing TCR nucleotide sequences with IMGT/GENE-DB human TR gene sequences. In a later analysis, CDR3 sequences and most-parsimonious VDJ recombination scenarios were assigned using the TCRdist pipeline. In a later analysis, each TCR beta chain was defined by its CDR3 amino acid sequence together with its V-gene family, and reads without a unique V-gene family were excluded. To address suspected cross-contamination and a sequencing artifact, a later analysis removed 550 to 750 highly shared, low-generation-probability nucleotide sequences. In a later analysis, a clonal expansion index for each public chain was calculated from normalized within-repertoire ranks of inferred template counts. In a later analysis, generation probabilities were computed with a VDJ recombination model fitted to out-of-frame rearrangements, and the resulting probabilities were checked against IGoR. In a later analysis, TCR-TCR, TCR-HLA and TCR-CMV co-occurrence was scored with hypergeometric tests, and a repertoire-size bias correction was applied to TCR pairs. False discovery rates were estimated in a later analysis by permuting HLA or CMV assignments 20 times. In a later analysis, co-occurring TCRs were grouped using DBSCAN, and TCRdist sequence similarity was added for clustering within HLA-allele-positive subsets. For co-occurrence clustering, repertoires with fewer than 30,000 or more than 120,000 public chains were excluded, along with five repertoires with anomalous nucleotide sharing. TCRdb stores this immuneACCESS table with in-frame sequences only. Part of the clones is absent; in the studies checked, under half of the shortfall reflects unresolved V genes, and no reason is known for the rest. Clone size and V and J calls were adopted from that table, with D and trimming inferred from the DNA. The sample includes almost 95,000 clones, with around three fifths observed a single time. The ten biggest clones cover 3% to 5% of the sample.

The origin of this receptor is a man aged 25-40 years in good health and CMV-seronegative. The rearranged segments are TRBV27 and TRBJ2-7, with TRBD2 perhaps the D gene, on 6 matching bases. Sample: PBMCs. The nucleotide sequence is given as TGTGCCAGCAGTTTACTAGCGCGAAGGAGCGAGCAGTACTTC. It translates to CASSLLARRSEQYF.